The rows below give T cell receptor beta chains drawn from one sample of a study of cytomegalovirus exposure and HLA in healthy donors. Method: immunoSEQ multiplex PCR; TCRdb's copy keeps in-frame clones and lacks some. The sample shows about 190,000 clones, 80% to 85% of them seen only once. Sequences were obtained from PBMCs. The receptor set was obtained from a woman aged 18-29 years in good health and CMV-seronegative. CDR3s include the opening cysteine and the closing phenylalanine or tryptophan. A D gene is named only where the DNA matches it firmly. Clone sizes are given selectively: once, few, many, or a class where the clone is expanded.

abundance	v_gene	d_gene	j_gene	CDR3aa	CDR3nt
-	TRBV5-1	TRBD1	TRBJ2-6	CASSLQLGQAIPSGANVLTF	TGCGCCAGCAGCTTGCAGCTCGGACAGGCTATCCCCTCTGGGGCCAACGTCCTGACTTTC
-	TRBV27	TRBD2	TRBJ2-7	CASTPLAGVAEQYF	TGTGCCAGCACCCCCCTAGCGGGAGTGGCCGAGCAGTACTTC
-	TRBV5-1	-	TRBJ2-1	CASSLAGSYNEQFF	TGCGCCAGCAGCTTGGCAGGGTCCTACAATGAGCAGTTCTTC
-	TRBV7-9	-	TRBJ2-5	CASSLVPGQETQYF	TGTGCCAGCAGCTTAGTCCCAGGGCAAGAGACCCAGTACTTC
-	TRBV10-2	TRBD1	TRBJ1-2	CASSDIQGASYGYTF	TGCGCCAGCAGTGACATACAGGGGGCCTCCTATGGCTACACCTTC
-	TRBV28	TRBD1	TRBJ2-3	CASSLSGTGSDTQYF	TGTGCCAGCAGTTTATCAGGGACAGGGTCAGATACGCAGTATTTT
-	TRBV6-5	TRBD2	TRBJ2-3	CASSYGASGGDTQYF	TGTGCCAGCAGTTACGGGGCTAGCGGGGGAGATACGCAGTATTTT
-	TRBV9	-	TRBJ2-3	CASSVGSTGTDTQYF	TGTGCCAGCAGCGTAGGATCGACAGGCACAGATACGCAGTATTTT
-	TRBV6-1	-	TRBJ2-1	CASSGFSYNEQFF	TGTGCCAGCAGTGGGTTCAGCTACAATGAGCAGTTCTTC
-	TRBV5-1	-	TRBJ1-1	CASSPHVRDTEAFF	TGCGCCAGCAGCCCCCATGTGAGGGACACTGAAGCTTTCTTT
-	TRBV7-9	-	TRBJ2-2	CASSSTATGELFF	TGTGCCAGCAGCTCCACAGCCACCGGGGAGCTGTTTTTT
-	TRBV7-9	-	TRBJ1-5	CASSLQDTGNQPQHF	TGTGCCAGCAGCTTACAGGATACCGGCAATCAGCCCCAGCATTTT
-	TRBV23-1	-	TRBJ1-5	CASSQFETRSNQPQHF	TGCGCCAGCAGTCAATTCGAGACTCGGAGCAATCAGCCCCAGCATTTT
-	TRBV5-6	TRBD2	TRBJ2-3	CASSKRTSGGGYTQYF	TGTGCCAGCAGCAAAAGGACTAGCGGGGGGGGCTATACGCAGTATTTT
-	TRBV6-5	-	TRBJ2-2	CASSSTTGELFF	TGTGCCAGCAGCTCGACAACCGGGGAGCTGTTTTTT
-	TRBV5-5	TRBD1	TRBJ2-5	CASSVFRGLDQETQYF	TGTGCCAGCAGCGTGTTCAGGGGGTTGGACCAAGAGACCCAGTACTTC
-	TRBV6-1	-	TRBJ2-7	CASSPSDSTYEQYF	TGTGCCAGCAGTCCCTCGGACAGTACCTACGAGCAGTACTTC
-	TRBV27	-	TRBJ2-6	CASSAGVSGANVLTF	TGTGCCAGCAGTGCCGGGGTCTCTGGGGCCAACGTCCTGACTTTC
-	TRBV11-2	TRBD1	TRBJ1-3	CASSLQGAIYF	TGTGCCAGCAGCTTACAGGGGGCCATATATTTT
-	TRBV15	-	TRBJ2-7	CATSRGLTYEQYF	TGTGCCACCAGCAGGGGACTCACCTACGAGCAGTACTTC
few	TRBV7-3	TRBD1	TRBJ1-1	CASRSGQGATAFF	TGTGCCAGCAGATCAGGACAGGGGGCTACAGCTTTCTTT
-	TRBV5-1	-	TRBJ2-3	CASSLQAADTDTQYF	TGCGCCAGCAGCTTGCAGGCCGCAGACACAGATACGCAGTATTTT
few	TRBV5-4	-	TRBJ2-7	CASSLGTFTGYEQYF	TGTGCCAGCAGCTTGGGCACCTTCACCGGGTACGAGCAGTACTTC
-	TRBV7-3	-	TRBJ1-1	CASSFRGGSRAEAFF	TGTGCCAGCAGCTTTCGGGGGGGAAGTAGAGCTGAAGCTTTCTTT
-	TRBV6-4	-	TRBJ2-3	CASSTGQTDTQYF	TGTGCCAGCAGTACTGGACAGACAGATACGCAGTATTTT
-	TRBV9	TRBD2	TRBJ2-1	CASNLGLAGGLSSYNEQFF	TGTGCCAGCAACTTGGGACTAGCGGGGGGCTTAAGCTCCTACAATGAGCAGTTCTTC
-	TRBV6-1	TRBD1	TRBJ2-5	CASRGTGQETQYF	TGTGCCAGCAGGGGGACAGGGCAAGAGACCCAGTACTTC